The rows below give T cell receptor beta chains drawn from one sample of a study of cytomegalovirus exposure and HLA in healthy donors. Here immunoSEQ multiplex PCR was the method, and the copy in TCRdb shows in-frame clones only, minus some. The sample yields 100,000 to 150,000 clones, 74% seen once. The sample comprised PBMCs. The receptors come from a woman aged 45 to 65 in good health and CMV-seropositive. Each CDR3 is given with its conserved first and last residue. A D gene is named only where the DNA matches it firmly. Rows give clone size only sometimes, using once, few, many, or a class for an expanded clone.

clone size: NA
D gene: NA
J gene: TRBJ2-5
V gene: TRBV12-5
CDR3 DNA: TGTGCTAGTGGTTTGGTTTCCCGTCGTGGGGGGCAAGAGACCCAGTACTTC
CDR3 protein: CASGLVSRRGGQETQYF

clone size: NA
D gene: NA
J gene: TRBJ2-7
V gene: TRBV4-1
CDR3 DNA: TGCGCCAGCAGCCGGAGCCTTTCGAGCTCCTACGAGCAGTACTTC
CDR3 protein: CASSRSLSSSYEQYF

clone size: NA
D gene: NA
J gene: TRBJ1-5
V gene: TRBV10-1
CDR3 DNA: TGCGCCAGCAGTGAGTCCGGGGTACATCAGCCCCAGCATTTT
CDR3 protein: CASSESGVHQPQHF

clone size: NA
D gene: NA
J gene: TRBJ1-5
V gene: TRBV4-2
CDR3 DNA: TGTGCCAGCAGCCAAGATTATGAGGGTCAGCCCCAGCATTTT
CDR3 protein: CASSQDYEGQPQHF

clone size: once
D gene: TRBD2
J gene: TRBJ2-3
V gene: TRBV5-1
CDR3 DNA: TGCGCCAGCAGCTTGGGACTAGCCACACATGCTGGAGATACGCAGTATTTT
CDR3 protein: CASSLGLATHAGDTQYF

clone size: NA
D gene: NA
J gene: TRBJ1-2
V gene: TRBV12-5
CDR3 DNA: TGTGCTAGTGGTGCCACAGGGTTTTATGGCTACACCTTC
CDR3 protein: CASGATGFYGYTF

clone size: NA
D gene: NA
J gene: TRBJ1-5
V gene: TRBV6-6
CDR3 DNA: TGTGCCAGCAGTTACCTCCAGGGCCCCCAGCCCCAGCATTTT
CDR3 protein: CASSYLQGPQPQHF

clone size: NA
D gene: TRBD1
J gene: TRBJ2-1
V gene: TRBV5-1
CDR3 DNA: TGCGCCAGCAGCTTAGACATAAGACAGGGACAAAATGAGCAGTTCTTC
CDR3 protein: CASSLDIRQGQNEQFF

clone size: NA
D gene: NA
J gene: TRBJ2-3
V gene: TRBV27
CDR3 DNA: TGTGCCAGCAGTTCCTCGACCCGGGACACAGATACGCAGTATTTT
CDR3 protein: CASSSSTRDTDTQYF

clone size: NA
D gene: NA
J gene: TRBJ2-5
V gene: TRBV2
CDR3 DNA: TGTGCCAGCGGTAGATTAGGGGTAGAGACCCAGTACTTC
CDR3 protein: CASGRLGVETQYF

clone size: NA
D gene: NA
J gene: TRBJ1-1
V gene: TRBV5-1
CDR3 DNA: TGCGCCAGCAACTTGAGAGAAAACACTGAAGCTTTCTTT
CDR3 protein: CASNLRENTEAFF

clone size: NA
D gene: TRBD1
J gene: TRBJ1-4
V gene: TRBV6-1
CDR3 DNA: TGTGCCAGCTTGACAGGGGCAACTAATGAAAAACTGTTTTTT
CDR3 protein: CASLTGATNEKLFF

clone size: once
D gene: NA
J gene: TRBJ1-2
V gene: TRBV29-1
CDR3 DNA: TGCAGCGTTGATGGTTTTCAAGGAGGGGTGGCCTACACCTTC
CDR3 protein: CSVDGFQGGVAYTF

clone size: NA
D gene: TRBD2
J gene: TRBJ2-7
V gene: TRBV19
CDR3 DNA: TGTGCCAGTAGTGGGGAGCGGACTAGCGGAACCTACGAGCAGTACTTC
CDR3 protein: CASSGERTSGTYEQYF

clone size: NA
D gene: TRBD1
J gene: TRBJ2-1
V gene: TRBV19
CDR3 DNA: TGTGCCAGTAGTATCGGGACAGGTTCTAGCTATGAGCAGTTCTTC
CDR3 protein: CASSIGTGSSYEQFF

clone size: NA
D gene: NA
J gene: TRBJ2-3
V gene: TRBV11-2
CDR3 DNA: TGTGCCAGCAGCCCACAGATCACAGATACGCAGTATTTT
CDR3 protein: CASSPQITDTQYF

clone size: few
D gene: TRBD2
J gene: TRBJ2-1
V gene: TRBV29-1
CDR3 DNA: TGCAGCGTTTTAAGCCGGGGGGGATCGCAGAATGAGCAGTTCTTC
CDR3 protein: CSVLSRGGSQNEQFF

clone size: NA
D gene: TRBD1
J gene: TRBJ2-7
V gene: TRBV11-2
CDR3 DNA: TGTGCCAGCAGCCCCGGGACAGGGCCCAGGGAGCAGTACTTC
CDR3 protein: CASSPGTGPREQYF

clone size: NA
D gene: NA
J gene: TRBJ1-5
V gene: TRBV30
CDR3 DNA: TGTGCCTGGAGCCGGACAGACTACAATCAGCCCCAGCATTTT
CDR3 protein: CAWSRTDYNQPQHF

clone size: NA
D gene: NA
J gene: TRBJ2-1
V gene: TRBV2
CDR3 DNA: TGTGCCAGCAGTATTTCTTTGGGTAGCACCTACAATGAGCAGTTCTTC
CDR3 protein: CASSISLGSTYNEQFF

clone size: NA
D gene: NA
J gene: TRBJ1-6
V gene: TRBV5-8
CDR3 DNA: TGTGCCAGCAGCTTTATGCCTGTAGGGGTTGGGAATTCACCCCTCCACTTT
CDR3 protein: CASSFMPVGVGNSPLHF

clone size: NA
D gene: NA
J gene: TRBJ2-3
V gene: TRBV2
CDR3 DNA: TGTGCCAGTAGACTAGGAATAGATACGCAGTATTTT
CDR3 protein: CASRLGIDTQYF

clone size: NA
D gene: NA
J gene: TRBJ1-3
V gene: TRBV5-1
CDR3 DNA: TGCGCCAGCAGCCCCCAAGCGGCGTTCTCTGGAAACACCATATATTTT
CDR3 protein: CASSPQAAFSGNTIYF

clone size: NA
D gene: TRBD1
J gene: TRBJ1-2
V gene: TRBV9
CDR3 DNA: TGTGCCAGCAGCGTTTTACCGGACAGGGAAGCATCTCGGGACACCTTC
CDR3 protein: CASSVLPDREASRDTF

clone size: NA
D gene: NA
J gene: TRBJ1-2
V gene: TRBV6-1
CDR3 DNA: TGTGCCAGCAGGGAAGACAGATTCGGCTACACCTTC
CDR3 protein: CASREDRFGYTF

clone size: NA
D gene: TRBD1
J gene: TRBJ2-2
V gene: TRBV5-1
CDR3 DNA: TGCGCCAGCAGACAGGGGGCAGGAAACACCGGGGAGCTGTTTTTT
CDR3 protein: CASRQGAGNTGELFF

clone size: few
D gene: TRBD1
J gene: TRBJ2-2
V gene: TRBV2
CDR3 DNA: TGTGCCAGCAGTGGACAGGGGGTGGGGGAGCTGTTTTTT
CDR3 protein: CASSGQGVGELFF

clone size: NA
D gene: NA
J gene: TRBJ1-1
V gene: TRBV7-3
CDR3 DNA: TGTGCCAGCAGCTTAAGGGGAGGTCCCATGAACACTGAAGCTTTCTTT
CDR3 protein: CASSLRGGPMNTEAFF

clone size: NA
D gene: NA
J gene: TRBJ2-7
V gene: TRBV6-6
CDR3 DNA: TGTGCCAGCAGTCCGGGGACTCAGGCCTACGAGCAGTACTTC
CDR3 protein: CASSPGTQAYEQYF

clone size: once
D gene: NA
J gene: TRBJ2-2
V gene: TRBV19
CDR3 DNA: TGTGCCAGTAGTGATGGGAGTGGCCTGTTTTTT
CDR3 protein: CASSDGSGLFF

clone size: NA
D gene: NA
J gene: TRBJ1-1
V gene: TRBV4-1
CDR3 DNA: TGCGCCAGCAGCCAAGTGGGGGCGGGCACTGAAGCTTTCTTT
CDR3 protein: CASSQVGAGTEAFF

clone size: NA
D gene: TRBD2
J gene: TRBJ2-1
V gene: TRBV5-1
CDR3 DNA: TGCGCCAGCAGCTTGGCCGGGGGGGCGGCCTACAATGAGCAGTTCTTC
CDR3 protein: CASSLAGGAAYNEQFF

clone size: NA
D gene: TRBD2
J gene: TRBJ2-1
V gene: TRBV29-1
CDR3 DNA: TGCAGCGTGGGGGGGGGTTCGGGCTACAATGAGCAGTTCTTC
CDR3 protein: CSVGGGSGYNEQFF

clone size: NA
D gene: NA
J gene: TRBJ1-5
V gene: TRBV9
CDR3 DNA: TGTGCCAGCAGCCCGCAGGGAGGAGGTCAGCCCCAGCATTTT
CDR3 protein: CASSPQGGGQPQHF

clone size: NA
D gene: NA
J gene: TRBJ2-4
V gene: TRBV5-6
CDR3 DNA: TGTGCCAGCAGCTCATATATCACAGAAAACATTCAGTACTTC
CDR3 protein: CASSSYITENIQYF

clone size: NA
D gene: NA
J gene: TRBJ1-1
V gene: TRBV6-5
CDR3 DNA: TGTGCCAGCAGGGGACAGAACACTGAAGCTTTCTTT
CDR3 protein: CASRGQNTEAFF

clone size: NA
D gene: NA
J gene: TRBJ1-5
V gene: TRBV7-8
CDR3 DNA: TGTGCCAGCAGCCCAACAGGGACGGATAATCAGCCCCAGCATTTT
CDR3 protein: CASSPTGTDNQPQHF

clone size: NA
D gene: NA
J gene: TRBJ1-4
V gene: TRBV6-5
CDR3 DNA: TGTGTCAGCAGGTCAGGGGATGGAAAACTGTTTTTT
CDR3 protein: CVSRSGDGKLFF

clone size: NA
D gene: NA
J gene: TRBJ2-7
V gene: TRBV15
CDR3 DNA: TGTGCCACCAGCAGAGATCTTGGGCTGCCTAGGAGCGGCGAGCAGTACTTC
CDR3 protein: CATSRDLGLPRSGEQYF

clone size: NA
D gene: NA
J gene: TRBJ2-1
V gene: TRBV4-3
CDR3 DNA: TGCGCCAGCAGTACCACAGGATACGGTGAGCAGTTCTTC
CDR3 protein: CASSTTGYGEQFF

clone size: NA
D gene: NA
J gene: TRBJ2-3
V gene: TRBV7-9
CDR3 DNA: TGTGCCAGCAGCTTAGTAGGAGCAGATACGCAGTATTTT
CDR3 protein: CASSLVGADTQYF

clone size: once
D gene: TRBD1
J gene: TRBJ1-4
V gene: TRBV5-5
CDR3 DNA: TGTGCCAGCAGCTTGGCCCCACAGGGGGCTAATGAAAAACTGTTTTTT
CDR3 protein: CASSLAPQGANEKLFF

clone size: NA
D gene: NA
J gene: TRBJ2-2
V gene: TRBV25-1
CDR3 DNA: TGTGCCTCACGGACACCGAACACCGGGGAGCTGTTTTTT
CDR3 protein: CASRTPNTGELFF

clone size: NA
D gene: TRBD1
J gene: TRBJ1-6
V gene: TRBV5-6
CDR3 DNA: TGTGCCAGCAGCTTGGCTGACAGGGTTTTACCCCTCCACTTT
CDR3 protein: CASSLADRVLPLHF

clone size: NA
D gene: TRBD1
J gene: TRBJ2-5
V gene: TRBV4-1
CDR3 DNA: TGCGCCAGCAGCTTGAAGGTCAGAGGGGGCCATTGGGAGACCCAGTACTTC
CDR3 protein: CASSLKVRGGHWETQYF

clone size: NA
D gene: NA
J gene: TRBJ1-4
V gene: TRBV9
CDR3 DNA: TGTGCCAGCAGCCCCCAAGCTGAGAGGGAAAAACTGTTTTTT
CDR3 protein: CASSPQAEREKLFF

clone size: NA
D gene: NA
J gene: TRBJ2-7
V gene: TRBV5-1
CDR3 DNA: TGCGCCACCGCGATGGGGCCAGCCTACGAGCAGTACTTC
CDR3 protein: CATAMGPAYEQYF

clone size: NA
D gene: TRBD1
J gene: TRBJ1-6
V gene: TRBV5-1
CDR3 DNA: TGCGCCAGCAGCTTCCGGGACAGGGATAATTCACCCCTCCACTTT
CDR3 protein: CASSFRDRDNSPLHF

clone size: NA
D gene: TRBD2
J gene: TRBJ2-7
V gene: TRBV5-5
CDR3 DNA: TGTGCCAGCAGCTTGGCTAAGACTAGCGGCCCAAGGGAGTACGAGCAGTACTTC
CDR3 protein: CASSLAKTSGPREYEQYF

clone size: NA
D gene: TRBD2
J gene: TRBJ2-3
V gene: TRBV28
CDR3 DNA: TGTGCCAGCAGTTTGACTAGCGGGGGGTTCACAGATACGCAGTATTTT
CDR3 protein: CASSLTSGGFTDTQYF

clone size: NA
D gene: TRBD1
J gene: TRBJ1-2
V gene: TRBV9
CDR3 DNA: TGTGCCAGCAGCGCACTGGGACAGGGGGATGGTGGCTACACCTTC
CDR3 protein: CASSALGQGDGGYTF

clone size: NA
D gene: NA
J gene: TRBJ2-3
V gene: TRBV5-6
CDR3 DNA: TGTGCCAGCAGCATGGAGACAGCTCTTGGCACAGATACGCAGTATTTT
CDR3 protein: CASSMETALGTDTQYF